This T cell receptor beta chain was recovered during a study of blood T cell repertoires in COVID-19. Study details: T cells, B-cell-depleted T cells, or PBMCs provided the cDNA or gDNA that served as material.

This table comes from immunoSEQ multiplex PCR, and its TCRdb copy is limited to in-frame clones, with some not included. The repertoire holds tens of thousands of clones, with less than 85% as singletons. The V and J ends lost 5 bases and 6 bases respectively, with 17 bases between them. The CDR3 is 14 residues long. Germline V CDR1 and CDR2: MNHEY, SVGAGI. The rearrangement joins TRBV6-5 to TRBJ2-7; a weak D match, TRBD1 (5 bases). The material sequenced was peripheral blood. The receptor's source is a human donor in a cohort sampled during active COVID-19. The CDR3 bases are TGTGCCAGCAGTCCAAGCAGGGCAGCCGGCGAGCAGTACTTC. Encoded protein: CASSPSRAAGEQYF.